These T cell receptor beta chains were read from a single sample in a study of vaccination effects on CD4 cells after COVID-19. Clones were sequenced by immunoSEQ multiplex PCR, and TCRdb holds only the in-frame ones, with some missing. The sample holds under 80,000 clones, approximately 81% seen once. Their specific antigens are unknown. The sample here was CD4+ T cells from PBMCs cultured with HCoV-229E spike peptides, taken before COVID-19 vaccination. These TCRs come from a human donor who received a COVID-19 vaccine. Each CDR3 is given with its conserved first and last residue. A D gene is named only where the DNA matches it firmly. Clone size, where shown, is once, few, many, or a class for clones that have expanded.

d_gene: -; abundance: -; v_gene: TRBV6-6; len: 14; j_gene: TRBJ1-2; CDR3aa: CASSYSLDGYSYTF; CDR3nt: TGTGCCAGCAGTTACTCCCTGGACGGTTATAGCTACACCTTC
d_gene: -; abundance: -; v_gene: TRBV27; len: 15; j_gene: TRBJ1-1; CDR3aa: CASSFRGHGNTEAFF; CDR3nt: TGTGCCAGCAGTTTTCGGGGGCATGGGAACACTGAAGCTTTCTTT
d_gene: -; abundance: once; v_gene: TRBV7-7; len: 16; j_gene: TRBJ2-5; CDR3aa: CASSATGQPYQETQYF; CDR3nt: TGTGCCAGCAGCGCGACTGGACAGCCTTACCAAGAGACCCAGTACTTC
d_gene: -; abundance: -; v_gene: TRBV2; len: 14; j_gene: TRBJ1-4; CDR3aa: CASSQGYPNEKLFF; CDR3nt: TGTGCCAGCAGTCAAGGGTATCCTAATGAAAAACTGTTTTTT
d_gene: -; abundance: -; v_gene: TRBV5-6; len: 16; j_gene: TRBJ2-3; CDR3aa: CASSLRGSPSTDTQYF; CDR3nt: TGTGCCAGCAGCTTACGGGGATCGCCTAGCACAGATACGCAGTATTTT
d_gene: -; abundance: -; v_gene: TRBV4-1; len: 15; j_gene: TRBJ2-5; CDR3aa: CASSQGRVAGETQYF; CDR3nt: TGCGCCAGCAGCCAAGGACGGGTAGCCGGGGAGACCCAGTACTTC
d_gene: -; abundance: -; v_gene: TRBV5-1; len: 15; j_gene: TRBJ2-5; CDR3aa: CASSLLTRNQETQYF; CDR3nt: TGCGCCAGCAGCTTATTGACAAGAAACCAAGAGACCCAGTACTTC
d_gene: -; abundance: -; v_gene: TRBV7-2; len: 14; j_gene: TRBJ1-5; CDR3aa: CASSLELGDQPQHF; CDR3nt: TGTGCCAGCAGCTTAGAATTGGGGGATCAGCCCCAGCATTTT
d_gene: -; abundance: few; v_gene: TRBV7-8; len: 15; j_gene: TRBJ2-4; CDR3aa: CASGDRRRAKNIQYF; CDR3nt: TGTGCCAGCGGAGACAGGCGACGAGCCAAAAACATTCAGTACTTC
d_gene: -; abundance: -; v_gene: TRBV7-8; len: 15; j_gene: TRBJ2-5; CDR3aa: CASSLSGSGERAQYF; CDR3nt: TGTGCCAGCAGCTTATCCGGATCCGGGGAGAGGGCCCAGTACTTC
d_gene: -; abundance: -; v_gene: TRBV5-5; len: 14; j_gene: TRBJ1-2; CDR3aa: CASSFDGSNYGYTF; CDR3nt: TGTGCCAGCAGCTTTGACGGCTCTAACTATGGCTACACCTTC
d_gene: -; abundance: -; v_gene: TRBV7-2; len: 15; j_gene: TRBJ2-5; CDR3aa: CASSLTGGQGETQYF; CDR3nt: TGTGCCAGCAGCTTAACGGGGGGCCAAGGGGAGACCCAGTACTTC
d_gene: -; abundance: -; v_gene: TRBV5-6; len: 15; j_gene: TRBJ2-5; CDR3aa: CASTPGGRVWETQYF; CDR3nt: TGTGCCAGCACACCCGGGGGGCGGGTATGGGAGACCCAGTACTTC
d_gene: TRBD1; abundance: -; v_gene: TRBV6-2/TRBV6-3; len: 14; j_gene: TRBJ1-1; CDR3aa: CASSYGTVNTEAFF; CDR3nt: TGTGCCAGCAGTTACGGGACAGTGAACACTGAAGCTTTCTTT
d_gene: -; abundance: -; v_gene: TRBV6-5; len: 12; j_gene: TRBJ2-3; CDR3aa: CASSRGGNTQYF; CDR3nt: TGTGCCAGCAGCCGAGGGGGGAATACGCAGTATTTT
d_gene: -; abundance: -; v_gene: TRBV7-8; len: 15; j_gene: TRBJ2-2; CDR3aa: CASSLAVLGGGELFF; CDR3nt: TGTGCCAGCAGCTTAGCGGTCCTAGGCGGCGGGGAGCTGTTTTTT
d_gene: -; abundance: once; v_gene: TRBV7-9; len: 12; j_gene: TRBJ1-1; CDR3aa: CASSLPGLKAFF; CDR3nt: TGTGCCAGCAGCTTACCGGGGTTGAAGGCTTTCTTT
d_gene: TRBD1; abundance: once; v_gene: TRBV4-3; len: 15; j_gene: TRBJ2-3; CDR3aa: CASSFGQVSTDTQYF; CDR3nt: TGCGCCAGCAGCTTTGGACAGGTTAGCACAGATACGCAGTATTTT
d_gene: -; abundance: -; v_gene: TRBV18; len: 15; j_gene: TRBJ1-3; CDR3aa: CASSPSVSSGNTIYF; CDR3nt: TGTGCCAGCTCACCATCCGTAAGCTCTGGAAACACCATATATTTT
d_gene: -; abundance: -; v_gene: TRBV5-5; len: 18; j_gene: TRBJ2-6; CDR3aa: CASSLGAGSTSGANVLTF; CDR3nt: TGTGCCAGCAGCTTGGGGGCAGGGTCGACCTCTGGGGCCAACGTCCTGACTTTC
d_gene: -; abundance: -; v_gene: TRBV7-9; len: 18; j_gene: TRBJ1-2; CDR3aa: CASSLESTGANSNYGYTF; CDR3nt: TGTGCCAGCAGCTTAGAGTCCACAGGCGCCAATTCTAACTATGGCTACACCTTC
d_gene: TRBD1; abundance: -; v_gene: TRBV5-1; len: 14; j_gene: TRBJ2-1; CDR3aa: CASSLLGTDNEQFF; CDR3nt: TGCGCCAGCAGCTTGCTGGGGACAGACAATGAGCAGTTCTTC
d_gene: -; abundance: -; v_gene: TRBV19; len: 14; j_gene: TRBJ2-3; CDR3aa: CASSIIGPAGTQYF; CDR3nt: TGTGCCAGTAGTATAATCGGCCCGGCAGGTACGCAGTATTTT
d_gene: -; abundance: -; v_gene: TRBV11-2; len: 12; j_gene: TRBJ2-5; CDR3aa: CASSPQKETQYF; CDR3nt: TGTGCCAGCAGCCCCCAAAAAGAGACCCAGTACTTC
d_gene: -; abundance: -; v_gene: TRBV30; len: 14; j_gene: TRBJ2-5; CDR3aa: CAWSAPRGQETQYF; CDR3nt: TGTGCCTGGAGTGCTCCCCGTGGACAAGAGACCCAGTACTTC
d_gene: -; abundance: -; v_gene: TRBV6-1; len: 15; j_gene: TRBJ2-4; CDR3aa: CASSEVRVSKNIQYF; CDR3nt: TGTGCCAGCAGTGAAGTCAGGGTTTCTAAAAACATTCAGTACTTC
d_gene: -; abundance: -; v_gene: TRBV4-1; len: 13; j_gene: TRBJ2-3; CDR3aa: CASSLTFPDTQYF; CDR3nt: TGCGCCAGCAGCCTCACCTTCCCAGATACGCAGTATTTT
d_gene: TRBD1; abundance: -; v_gene: TRBV2; len: 15; j_gene: TRBJ1-4; CDR3aa: CASSASGTGSEKLFF; CDR3nt: TGTGCCAGCAGTGCCTCCGGGACAGGCAGTGAAAAACTGTTTTTT
d_gene: -; abundance: -; v_gene: TRBV24-1; len: 13; j_gene: TRBJ2-2; CDR3aa: CATSGSHTGELFF; CDR3nt: TGTGCCACCTCAGGGTCGCACACCGGGGAGCTGTTTTTT
d_gene: -; abundance: -; v_gene: TRBV24-1; len: 14; j_gene: TRBJ2-5; CDR3aa: CATSDYGHQETQYF; CDR3nt: TGTGCCACCAGTGATTACGGTCATCAAGAGACCCAGTACTTC
d_gene: TRBD1; abundance: once; v_gene: TRBV19; len: 17; j_gene: TRBJ1-5; CDR3aa: CASSPFRDRALNQPQHF; CDR3nt: TGTGCCAGTAGTCCCTTCCGGGACAGGGCGCTCAATCAGCCCCAGCATTTT
d_gene: -; abundance: -; v_gene: TRBV2; len: 15; j_gene: TRBJ1-4; CDR3aa: CASKQGGGTNEKLFF; CDR3nt: TGTGCCAGTAAACAGGGAGGGGGAACTAATGAAAAACTGTTTTTT
d_gene: -; abundance: few; v_gene: TRBV29-1; len: 12; j_gene: TRBJ2-1; CDR3aa: CSGEGSSDEQFF; CDR3nt: TGCAGCGGCGAGGGCAGTTCGGATGAGCAGTTCTTC
d_gene: -; abundance: -; v_gene: TRBV11-2; len: 14; j_gene: TRBJ2-2; CDR3aa: CASSVPLYTGELFF; CDR3nt: TGTGCCAGCAGCGTACCGCTTTACACCGGGGAGCTGTTTTTT
d_gene: -; abundance: once; v_gene: TRBV7-9; len: 15; j_gene: TRBJ1-5; CDR3aa: CASSLAAAGNQPQHF; CDR3nt: TGTGCCAGCAGCTTAGCTGCTGCCGGCAATCAGCCCCAGCATTTT
d_gene: -; abundance: -; v_gene: TRBV6-6; len: 15; j_gene: TRBJ1-1; CDR3aa: CASTPKGGRRSEAFF; CDR3nt: TGTGCCAGCACCCCGAAGGGGGGGAGGAGGTCTGAAGCTTTCTTT
d_gene: TRBD2; abundance: few; v_gene: TRBV18; len: 16; j_gene: TRBJ2-1; CDR3aa: CASSPPLSGGANEQFF; CDR3nt: TGTGCCAGCTCACCTCCTCTAAGCGGGGGGGCAAATGAGCAGTTCTTC
d_gene: -; abundance: -; v_gene: TRBV10-3; len: 14; j_gene: TRBJ1-5; CDR3aa: CAISRDTSNQPQHF; CDR3nt: TGTGCCATCAGTAGGGACACTAGCAATCAGCCCCAGCATTTT
d_gene: TRBD1; abundance: -; v_gene: TRBV6-1; len: 17; j_gene: TRBJ1-4; CDR3aa: CASSESTTGGYNEKLFF; CDR3nt: TGTGCCAGCAGTGAATCAACCACAGGGGGCTATAATGAAAAACTGTTTTTT
d_gene: TRBD1; abundance: -; v_gene: TRBV6-1; len: 16; j_gene: TRBJ1-3; CDR3aa: CASSEWQGAGGNTIYF; CDR3nt: TGTGCCAGCAGTGAGTGGCAGGGGGCTGGTGGAAACACCATATATTTT
d_gene: TRBD2; abundance: -; v_gene: TRBV5-1; len: 15; j_gene: TRBJ2-5; CDR3aa: CASGLAGPYQETQYF; CDR3nt: TGCGCCAGCGGGCTAGCGGGTCCGTACCAAGAGACCCAGTACTTC
d_gene: -; abundance: -; v_gene: TRBV30; len: 12; j_gene: TRBJ2-1; CDR3aa: CAWRHRVGEQFF; CDR3nt: TGTGCCTGGAGACACAGGGTTGGGGAGCAGTTCTTC
d_gene: TRBD1; abundance: -; v_gene: TRBV10-3; len: 16; j_gene: TRBJ1-3; CDR3aa: CAISSGTVISGNTIYF; CDR3nt: TGTGCCATCAGTTCTGGGACAGTGATCTCTGGAAACACCATATATTTT
d_gene: -; abundance: -; v_gene: TRBV4-1; len: 13; j_gene: TRBJ1-6; CDR3aa: CASSRSTGSPLHF; CDR3nt: TGCGCCAGCAGCCGATCTACGGGGTCACCCCTCCACTTT
d_gene: -; abundance: -; v_gene: TRBV5-1; len: 15; j_gene: TRBJ2-5; CDR3aa: CASSPGGQNQQTQYF; CDR3nt: TGCGCCAGCAGCCCCGGGGGCCAGAATCAACAGACCCAGTACTTC
d_gene: TRBD1; abundance: many; v_gene: TRBV2; len: 14; j_gene: TRBJ2-2; CDR3aa: CASGTGENTGELFF; CDR3nt: TGTGCCAGCGGAACAGGGGAGAACACCGGGGAGCTGTTTTTT
d_gene: TRBD1; abundance: -; v_gene: TRBV18; len: 14; j_gene: TRBJ2-5; CDR3aa: CASSHLGQQETQYF; CDR3nt: TGTGCCAGCTCACATTTGGGACAGCAAGAGACCCAGTACTTC